This T cell receptor (beta chain) was recorded in a study of early T cells in non-severe SARS-CoV-2 infection. The study, taken as a whole, reports: Lookups in VDJdb leaned toward anti-spike CD8 responses and missed private and CD4 specificities.

The V end was cut by 5 bases, the J end by 3 bases, with 11 bases between. CDR3 length: 13 residues. Germline V gene lookup returns CDR1 SGHTA and CDR2 FQGNSA. The sample holds many counts of this clonotype. Its antigen remains unknown. TCRdb re-called the 5' RACE reads through MiXCR, storing one row per CDR3 protein. Of about 28,000 distinct CDR3 sequences detected, 5% to 5.5% appear once; the ten largest clones hold approximately 0.88%. This receptor was obtained from an adult who was a healthcare worker with PCR-confirmed SARS-CoV-2 infection or an uninfected control (not recorded which). Sequencing was performed on whole blood. The V gene is TRBV7-2, the J gene TRBJ2-7; D assignment may be TRBD1 or TRBD2 (5 bases each). This CDR3 is CASSPWDGYEQYF. The CDR3 DNA sequence: TGTGCCAGCAGCCCCTGGGACGGCTACGAGCAGTACTTC.